This is a list of T cell receptor beta chains from one sample in a study of blood T cells in healthy people across ages. Each CDR3 protein is one row after TCRdb ran MiXCR on the 5' RACE reads. The sample records 600,000 to 800,000 distinct CDR3 sequences, 20% to 25% being singletons. Sequenced: blood. These receptors were taken from a man aged 65 to 85 in good health. The CDR3 runs from the conserved cysteine through the conserved F or W. Each record gives: D gene, J gene, V gene, clone size, CDR3 protein, CDR3 DNA. D genes are given only for firm matches. Clone size is given for some rows only: seen once, a few or many times, or a class if the clone is expanded.

TRBD1 TRBJ2-7 TRBV5-1 . CASSLGDREIYEQYF TGCGCCAGCAGCTTGGGGGACAGGGAAATATACGAGCAGTACTTC
TRBD2 TRBJ2-1 TRBV29-1 many CSVDSSGRVNEQFF TGCAGCGTTGATTCTAGCGGGAGGGTGAATGAGCAGTTCTTC
TRBD2 TRBJ2-1 TRBV5-1 many CASSLGRTSGNNEQFF TGCGCCAGCAGCTTGGGGCGGACTAGCGGAAACAATGAGCAGTTCTTC
. TRBJ2-1 TRBV7-3 few CASNSTGQGFRDNEQFF TGCGCCAGCAACTCAACCGGGCAGGGTTTCAGGGACAATGAGCAGTTCTTC
. TRBJ2-1 TRBV2 . CASSSSGTMVHEQFF TGTGCCAGCAGCTCATCCGGGACAATGGTGCATGAGCAGTTCTTC
TRBD2 TRBJ2-5 TRBV28 . CASSLTSGAQYF TGTGCCAGCAGTCTGACTAGCGGGGCCCAGTACTTC
. TRBJ2-7 TRBV25-1 . CASEGGISYEQYF TGTGCCAGCGAAGGGGGGATCTCCTACGAGCAGTACTTC
. TRBJ1-5 TRBV7-2 . CASSDSGGREQPQHF TGTGCCAGCAGCGATTCGGGGGGGAGAGAGCAGCCCCAGCATTTT
. TRBJ1-4 TRBV28 few CASSLFPAGEEKLFF TGTGCCAGCAGTTTATTCCCGGCAGGGGAGGAAAAACTGTTTTTT
TRBD1 TRBJ2-7 TRBV12-3/TRBV12-4 . CASSLRIDRAFEQYF TGTGCCAGCAGCCTAAGGATCGACAGGGCCTTCGAGCAGTACTTC
TRBD2 TRBJ2-1 TRBV20-1 few CSAPSSGGYNEQFF TGCAGTGCGCCTTCTAGCGGAGGGTACAATGAGCAGTTCTTC
TRBD2 TRBJ2-1 TRBV3-1 few CASSPGGGDNEQFF TGTGCCAGCAGCCCCGGTGGGGGGGACAATGAGCAGTTCTTC
TRBD2 TRBJ2-3 TRBV7-2 many CASSPGTSADTQYF TGTGCCAGCAGCCCCGGGACTAGTGCAGATACGCAGTATTTT
. TRBJ2-1 TRBV18 . CASSPRGIHNEQFF TGTGCCAGCTCACCACGAGGGATCCACAATGAGCAGTTCTTC
. TRBJ2-7 TRBV27 few CAGSLRFSYEQYF TGTGCCGGCAGTTTGCGGTTTTCCTACGAGCAGTACTTC
TRBD1 TRBJ2-5 TRBV20-1 . CSARVHGQGRETQYF TGCAGTGCTAGAGTACACGGACAGGGACGGGAGACCCAGTACTTC
TRBD1 TRBJ2-4 TRBV7-2 few CASSLGTGVAKNIQYF TGTGCCAGCAGCTTAGGGACAGGGGTAGCCAAAAACATTCAGTACTTC
. TRBJ1-3 TRBV20-1 few CSARDPKGGNTIYF TGCAGTGCTAGAGACCCAAAAGGCGGAAACACCATATATTTT
TRBD2 TRBJ2-1 TRBV25-1 . CASSDHSSGNYNERFF TGTGCCAGCAGTGACCACAGTAGCGGGAACTACAATGAGCGGTTCTTC
TRBD2 TRBJ2-3 TRBV5-1 . CASRGLAGDTQYF TGCGCCAGCAGAGGACTAGCGGGAGATACGCAGTATTTT
. TRBJ2-7 TRBV4-3 . CASSQDQAGPSYEQYF TGCGCCAGCAGCCAAGATCAGGCGGGACCCTCCTACGAGCAGTACTTC
. TRBJ2-5 TRBV5-1 . CASSTMSGVQETQYF TGCGCCAGCAGCACGATGAGCGGAGTCCAAGAGACCCAGTACTTC
TRBD2 TRBJ2-1 TRBV27 many CASSRTSPNEQFF TGTGCCAGTAGCCGGACTAGCCCGAATGAGCAGTTCTTC
. TRBJ2-1 TRBV12-3/TRBV12-4 few CASCRSRVGNEQFF TGTGCCAGCTGCAGGTCCAGGGTTGGCAATGAGCAGTTCTTC
. TRBJ2-4 TRBV7-9 many CASSPNLEGPRGKNIQYF TGTGCCAGCAGCCCTAATCTCGAAGGGCCGAGGGGCAAAAACATTCAGTACTTC
TRBD1 TRBJ2-5 TRBV20-1 few CSARTGPPQETQYF TGCAGTGCTAGGACAGGGCCCCCGCAAGAGACCCAGTACTTC
. TRBJ2-1 TRBV5-5 few CASSLAAGQQFF TGTGCCAGCAGCTTGGCGGCAGGGCAGCAGTTCTTC
. TRBJ2-1 TRBV29-1 . CSVDPGAGEQFF TGCAGCGTTGACCCGGGAGCGGGTGAGCAGTTCTTC
TRBD2 TRBJ2-3 TRBV7-9 few CASSQLAGTTDTQYF TGTGCCAGCAGCCAACTAGCGGGGACCACAGATACGCAGTATTTT
. TRBJ2-1 TRBV27 few CASSPILSPYNEQFF TGTGCCAGCAGTCCTATCCTGTCGCCCTACAATGAGCAGTTCTTC
. TRBJ1-5 TRBV2 . CASSERSQDQPQHF TGTGCCAGCAGTGAAAGGAGCCAGGATCAGCCCCAGCATTTT
. TRBJ1-1 TRBV19 . CASGPRENTEAFF TGTGCCAGTGGCCCCAGGGAGAACACTGAAGCTTTCTTT
TRBD2 TRBJ2-7 TRBV20-1 few CSATTVRGRADEQYF TGCAGTGCTACGACCGTTCGCGGGAGGGCCGACGAGCAGTACTTC